This TCR beta chain was profiled in a study of monozygotic twins with inflammatory bowel disease. Findings and caveats of the study: The analysis yielded no support for one strong signal or clonotype associated with IBD.

3,000 to 4,500 ng of total RNA went into each TCR library. UMIs that included a 6-nucleotide sample barcode were added by template switching, which took place during cDNA synthesis. TCRdb re-called the 5' RACE reads and shows each CDR3 protein once, DNA omitted. Its clone listing holds approximately 400,000 distinct CDR3 sequences. Details on this clonotype: Its antigen is as yet unknown.

The TCR originated in a human donor with ulcerative colitis or Crohn's disease, or a healthy co-twin of an affected twin (not recorded which). Sequencing was performed on blood.

The CDR3 is CASSSSETQYF. The genes are TRBV5-1 and TRBJ2-5. The germline gives CDR1 SGHRS, CDR2 YFSETQ. The CDR3 contains 11 residues.